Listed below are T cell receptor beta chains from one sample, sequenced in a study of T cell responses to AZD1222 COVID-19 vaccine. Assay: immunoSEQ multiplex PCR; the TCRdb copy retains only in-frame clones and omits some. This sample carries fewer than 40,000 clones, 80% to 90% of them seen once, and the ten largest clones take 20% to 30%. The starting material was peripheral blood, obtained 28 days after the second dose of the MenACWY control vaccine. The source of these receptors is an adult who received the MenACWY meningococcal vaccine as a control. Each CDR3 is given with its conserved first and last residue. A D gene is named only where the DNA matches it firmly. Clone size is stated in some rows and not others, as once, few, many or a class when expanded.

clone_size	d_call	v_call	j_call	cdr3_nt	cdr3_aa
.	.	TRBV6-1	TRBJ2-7	TGTGCCAGCAGTGAAAGCGGAACAGGGCGGTACTTC	CASSESGTGRYF
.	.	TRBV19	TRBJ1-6	TGTGCCAGTAGTAGTTGGGATTCACCCCTCCACTTT	CASSSWDSPLHF
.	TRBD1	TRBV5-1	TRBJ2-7	TGCGCCAGCAGCCCCGGGACAGGGGGTATGGAGCAGTACTTC	CASSPGTGGMEQYF
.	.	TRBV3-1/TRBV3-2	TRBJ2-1	TGTGCCAGCACCCTCACAGTGGGCTCCTACAATGAGCAGTTCTTC	CASTLTVGSYNEQFF
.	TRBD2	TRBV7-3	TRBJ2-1	TGTGCCAGCAGCTCGGGACTAGCGGGAGGTGAGCAGTTCTTC	CASSSGLAGGEQFF
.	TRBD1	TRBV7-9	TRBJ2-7	TGTGCCAGCAGCTCCAGACAGGGGAGACCCTACGAGCAGTACTTC	CASSSRQGRPYEQYF
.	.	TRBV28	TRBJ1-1	TGTGCCAGCACTCATTTCCCTGTTAACACTGAAGCTTTCTTT	CASTHFPVNTEAFF
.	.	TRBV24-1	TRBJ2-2	TGTGCCACCAGCTTCTCGCCAACCGGGGAGCTGTTTTTT	CATSFSPTGELFF
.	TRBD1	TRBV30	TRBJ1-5	TGTGCCTGGAGTTCTACAAGGACAGGGGGCAATCAGCCCCAGCATTTT	CAWSSTRTGGNQPQHF
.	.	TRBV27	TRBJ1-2	TGTGCCAGCAGTTTCCAGGCAGGCCCGGCTGATAAGGGCTACACCTTC	CASSFQAGPADKGYTF
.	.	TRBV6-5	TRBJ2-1	TGTGCCAGCAGTTTGTCAGCACCCAAGAAGCAGTTCTTC	CASSLSAPKKQFF
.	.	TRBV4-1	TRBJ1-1	TGCGCCAGCAGCCAACCTTCCTTGGGCAGATACACTGAAGCTTTCTTT	CASSQPSLGRYTEAFF
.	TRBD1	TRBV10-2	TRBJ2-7	TGCGCCAGCAGGAGCGAAAAACCTTTGACAGGGCTCATGAGCTACGAGCAGTACTTC	CASRSEKPLTGLMSYEQYF
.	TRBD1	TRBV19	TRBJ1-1	TGTGCCAGTAGACTATCCGGGACAGGTTGGAACACTGAAGCTTTCTTT	CASRLSGTGWNTEAFF
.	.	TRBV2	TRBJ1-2	TGTGCCAGCAGTGAAGAACTTCGGGGAAATTCTAACTATGGCTACACCTTC	CASSEELRGNSNYGYTF
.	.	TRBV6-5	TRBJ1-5	TGTGCCAGCAGACGCACCCGGGGTAGCAATCAGCCCCAGCATTTT	CASRRTRGSNQPQHF
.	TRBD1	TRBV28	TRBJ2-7	TGTGCCAGCAGTTTAGACGGGACAGGGTCCTACGAGCAGTACTTC	CASSLDGTGSYEQYF
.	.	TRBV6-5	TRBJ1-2	TGTGCCAGCAGTTACAACTCAGGGGATGGCTACACCTTC	CASSYNSGDGYTF
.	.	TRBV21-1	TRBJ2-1	TGTGCCAGCAGCCCCCGCACCCCTAGCGGGAGAATTATCGATGAGCAGTTCTTC	CASSPRTPSGRIIDEQFF
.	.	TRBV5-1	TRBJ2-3	TGCGCCAGCAGCTTGGTGGGACTCCGAATGTCTCCAGATACGCAGTATTTT	CASSLVGLRMSPDTQYF
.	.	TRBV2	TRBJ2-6	TGTGCCAGCAGTGAAGCGCTTCCCGGCTTAGGTTCTGGGGCCAACGTCCTGACTTTC	CASSEALPGLGSGANVLTF
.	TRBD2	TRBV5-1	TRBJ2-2	TGCGCCAGCAGACCCTCGGGGGGGCACCGAACCGGGGAGCTGTTTTTT	CASRPSGGHRTGELFF
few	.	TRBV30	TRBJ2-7	TGTGCCTGGAGTCTGAAAGGCTACGAGCAGTACTTC	CAWSLKGYEQYF
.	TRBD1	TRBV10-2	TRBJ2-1	TGCGCCAGCAGTGAGTCCACAGGGGGAAACCGGTTCTTC	CASSESTGGNRFF